These T cell receptor beta chains were read from a single sample in a study of blood T cell repertoires in COVID-19. Profiling relied on immunoSEQ multiplex PCR, and the TCRdb table lists in-frame clones only, not all of them. The table shows about 260,000 clones, with roughly nine tenths occurring only once. The specimen was peripheral blood. The source of these receptors is a man aged 40-49 years who had recovered from COVID-19. The CDR3 runs from the conserved cysteine through the conserved F or W. D genes are given only for firm matches. A clone size is listed for some rows: how often the clone was seen (once, few, many), or a class if it is expanded.

D gene	V gene	J gene	clone size	CDR3 DNA	CDR3 protein
TRBD1	TRBV7-8	TRBJ1-1	NA	TGTGCCAGCAGCCCGGACAGGGGGTTTGGCACTGAAGCTTTCTTT	CASSPDRGFGTEAFF
NA	TRBV10-3	TRBJ2-5	NA	TGTGCCATCAGTACATTAGGGGCTACGCAATACCAAGAGACCCAGTACTTC	CAISTLGATQYQETQYF
TRBD2	TRBV24-1	TRBJ2-2	NA	TGTGCCACCAGTGATTCCTTAGCGGGGGCCTTCACCGGGGAGCTGTTTTTT	CATSDSLAGAFTGELFF
TRBD1	TRBV6-5	TRBJ1-2	NA	TGTGCCAGCAGGAACCCCAATCAGGGGGCGGAAGGCTACACCTTC	CASRNPNQGAEGYTF
NA	TRBV6-6	TRBJ2-1	NA	TGTGCCAGCACCGGGGACATCCTCTCGGGCAATGAGCAGTTCTTC	CASTGDILSGNEQFF
NA	TRBV27	TRBJ2-2	NA	TGTGCCAGCCCCAACCGCGGCCTATACGCGGGTCCGAGGGGGGAGCTGTTTTTT	CASPNRGLYAGPRGELFF
TRBD1	TRBV14	TRBJ1-1	NA	TGTGCCAGCAGCTTCGGACAGGGGAACACTGAAGCTTTCTTT	CASSFGQGNTEAFF
NA	TRBV5-6	TRBJ1-2	NA	TGTGCCAGCAGCCCCCCAGGGGTCAACTATGGCTACACCTTC	CASSPPGVNYGYTF
TRBD2	TRBV29-1	TRBJ2-3	NA	TGCAGCGTTTCGGGACTAGCGGGAGGCGCAGATACGCAGTATTTT	CSVSGLAGGADTQYF
NA	TRBV4-3	TRBJ1-1	NA	TGCGCCAGCAGCCCACAGGCAGGGAGGACTGAAGCTTTCTTT	CASSPQAGRTEAFF
TRBD1	TRBV4-1	TRBJ1-2	NA	TGCGCCAGCAGCCGGGACAGGGGTTTGGGTGGCTACACCTTC	CASSRDRGLGGYTF
NA	TRBV7-8	TRBJ2-7	few	TGTGCCAGCAGCTTAGGGGCAGTATTCGCCGAGCAGTACTTC	CASSLGAVFAEQYF
NA	TRBV27	TRBJ1-2	few	TGTGCCAGCAGTTGGACAGCCAACTATGGCTACACCTTC	CASSWTANYGYTF
NA	TRBV6-6	TRBJ2-4	NA	TGTGCCAGCAGTTACGCAGGACTAGGGGGGAACATTCAGTACTTC	CASSYAGLGGNIQYF
TRBD1	TRBV10-3	TRBJ1-5	NA	TGTGCCATCAGTGACCGGGACAGGGGACCCAATCAGCCCCAGCATTTT	CAISDRDRGPNQPQHF
NA	TRBV5-1	TRBJ1-1	few	TGCGCCAGCAGCTTGGGGGGAGGCACTGAAGCTTTCTTT	CASSLGGGTEAFF
TRBD2	TRBV7-2	TRBJ2-3	NA	TGTGCCAGCAGCTTACAGCCGGGGGGATTCGCAGATACGCAGTATTTT	CASSLQPGGFADTQYF
NA	TRBV7-9	TRBJ2-7	NA	TGTGCCAGCAGCTTAAACAGGGACGAGCAGTACTTC	CASSLNRDEQYF
NA	TRBV2	TRBJ2-1	NA	TGTGCCAGCAGTGGCCCCCGGGACTGGCACAATGAGCAGTTCTTC	CASSGPRDWHNEQFF
TRBD1	TRBV19	TRBJ2-1	NA	TGTGCCAGTAGTGCAGGACAGGGCTACAATGAGCAGTTCTTC	CASSAGQGYNEQFF
TRBD1	TRBV7-9	TRBJ2-5	NA	TGTGCCAGCAGTTCGGACAGGGTCGGAGAGACCCAGTACTTC	CASSSDRVGETQYF
NA	TRBV9	TRBJ2-7	once	TGTGCCAGCAGTAATCGGGCGCGGGAAGCTTTCGAGCAGTACTTC	CASSNRAREAFEQYF
NA	TRBV30	TRBJ1-1	NA	TGTGCCTGGAGTCCTACCGGTGCTCGGGCTTTCTTT	CAWSPTGARAFF